A single T cell receptor (beta chain) is shown here with its context. Its cognate antigen is unknown. The data were taken from a study of CD8+ T cells in alopecia areata. Whole-study context: Twice a day, 5 to 10 mg of oral tofacitinib was administered to treated patients.

Broader study findings: Lesional scalp exceeded normal scalp in clonality, especially in alopecia totalis/universalis. There were many expanded lesional clones persisting in scalp and blood during tofacitinib.

Sequencing relied on a cDNA template that was reverse transcribed from extracted RNA. Produced via immunoSEQ multiplex PCR; TCRdb's table is partial and in-frame only. The sample consists of roughly 220,000 clones, approximately 67% of them appearing once. Regarding treatment: oral pan-JAK inhibitor, 5-10 mg twice daily. Lesional scalp punch biopsies and peripheral blood were collected from alopecia areata patients. This receptor was taken from a human donor with alopecia areata. The sequences come from CD4+ T cells sorted from blood, collected around week 44, from a patient treated with tofacitinib.

The CDR3 reads CASSLGGTGISYGYTF. CDR3 nucleotides: TGTGCCAGCAGCTTAGGCGGGACAGGGATCTCCTATGGCTACACCTTC. This chain joins TRBV7-9 and TRBJ1-2; the match to TRBD1 covers 9 bases. Germline trimming cut 1 base from V and 4 bases from J; bases unmatched to any gene: 7. In germline, CDR1 is SEHNR, CDR2 FQNEAQ (reference sequence). The CDR3 has 16 residues.